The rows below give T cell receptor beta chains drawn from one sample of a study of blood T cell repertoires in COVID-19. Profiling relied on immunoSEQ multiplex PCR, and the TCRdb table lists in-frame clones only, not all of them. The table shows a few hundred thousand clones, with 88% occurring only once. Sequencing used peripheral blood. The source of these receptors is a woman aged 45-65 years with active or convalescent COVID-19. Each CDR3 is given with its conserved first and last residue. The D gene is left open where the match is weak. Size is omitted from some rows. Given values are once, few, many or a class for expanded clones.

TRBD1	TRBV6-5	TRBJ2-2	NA	TGTGCCAGCAGTCTCGACAGGGTGAAGCTGTTTTTT	CASSLDRVKLFF
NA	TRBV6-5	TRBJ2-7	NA	TGTGCCAGCAGTTACTCGAAACAGACCCACTACGAGCAGTACTTC	CASSYSKQTHYEQYF
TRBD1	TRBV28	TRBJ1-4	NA	TGTGCCAGCAGTTTAGGGACAGCCGGGAATGAAAAACTGTTTTTT	CASSLGTAGNEKLFF
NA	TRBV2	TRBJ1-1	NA	TGTGCCAGCACCGCTGAGATGAACACTGAAGCTTTCTTT	CASTAEMNTEAFF
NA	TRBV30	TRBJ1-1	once	TGTGCCGGAGCCGGGGGTACTGAAGCTTTCTTT	CAGAGGTEAFF
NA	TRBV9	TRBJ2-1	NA	TGTGCCAGCGGAGGGGACAATGAGCAGTTCTTC	CASGGDNEQFF
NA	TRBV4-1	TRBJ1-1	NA	TGCGCCAGCAGCCAAGTAGGGGCCGGGGGCACTGAAGCTTTCTTT	CASSQVGAGGTEAFF
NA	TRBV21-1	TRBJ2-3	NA	TGTGCCAGCAGCAAAGCGGGGCGGGAGGGCACAGATACGCAGTATTTT	CASSKAGREGTDTQYF
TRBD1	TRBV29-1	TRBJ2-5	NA	TGCAGCGCTGGGGGGACAGGATCTTGGTGGGGAGAGACCCAGTACTTC	CSAGGTGSWWGETQYF
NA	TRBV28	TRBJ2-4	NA	TGTGCCAGCAGTGCCACCTTGAGGGGGAGTCTAGCCAAAAACATTCAGTACTTC	CASSATLRGSLAKNIQYF
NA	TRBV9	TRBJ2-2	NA	TGTGCCAGCAGCGTAGACGGTAGCCGGGGCACCGGGGAGCTGTTTTTT	CASSVDGSRGTGELFF
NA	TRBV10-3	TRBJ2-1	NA	TGTGCCATCAGAAAAGACAGCTACAATGAGCAGTTCTTC	CAIRKDSYNEQFF
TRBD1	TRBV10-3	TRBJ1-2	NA	TGTGCCATCAGGGCCCCGGACAGGGGAGAGAGCTACACCTTC	CAIRAPDRGESYTF
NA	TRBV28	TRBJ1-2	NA	TGTGCCAGCAGCCGTGACAGGTTCGGCTACACCTTC	CASSRDRFGYTF
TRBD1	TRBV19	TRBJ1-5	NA	TGTGCCAGTTGTAAGGGACAGGGGAGTCCTCGGGCCCAGCATTTT	CASCKGQGSPRAQHF
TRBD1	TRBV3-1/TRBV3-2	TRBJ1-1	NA	TGTGCCAGCAGCGCTCGGGACAGGAACACTGAAGCTTTCTTT	CASSARDRNTEAFF
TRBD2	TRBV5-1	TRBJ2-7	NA	TGCGCCAGCAGCTCCCCTAGCGGGAGGGCCTACGAGCAGTACTTC	CASSSPSGRAYEQYF
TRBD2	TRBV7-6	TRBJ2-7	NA	TGTGCCAGCAGCCCAGCAGGACTAGCGGGAGCGTGGGAGCAGTACTTC	CASSPAGLAGAWEQYF
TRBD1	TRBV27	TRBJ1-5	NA	TGTGCCAGCAGTTTGAGGGGGCGCGAACAGCCCCAGCATTTT	CASSLRGREQPQHF
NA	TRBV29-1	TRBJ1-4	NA	TGCAGCGTTAGTCTCGGGGGGGTATATGAAAAACTGTTTTTT	CSVSLGGVYEKLFF
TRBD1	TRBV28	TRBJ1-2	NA	TGTGCCAGCTGTCAACGGACAGGGTGGGGGGCCTATGGCTACACCTTC	CASCQRTGWGAYGYTF
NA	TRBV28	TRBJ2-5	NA	TGTGCCAGCAGTGGTCCCCGGGAGTGGGAAGAGACCCAGTACTTC	CASSGPREWEETQYF
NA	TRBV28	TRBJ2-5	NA	TGTGCCAGCAGCCTTATTGCGGGGTCTCAGGAGACCCAGTACTTC	CASSLIAGSQETQYF
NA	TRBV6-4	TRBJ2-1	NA	TGTGCCAGCAGTAGAGGTGGGAGCTCCTACAATGAGCAGTTCTTC	CASSRGGSSYNEQFF
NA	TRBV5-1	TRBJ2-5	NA	TGCGCCAGCAGCGTTAGCGGTATCCAAGAGACCCAGTACTTC	CASSVSGIQETQYF
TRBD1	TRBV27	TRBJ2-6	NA	TGTGCCAGCAGTAAGCTGGACAGGGGGTCCGGGGCCAACGTCCTGACTTTC	CASSKLDRGSGANVLTF
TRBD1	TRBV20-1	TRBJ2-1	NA	TGCAGTGCTAGTCGGGGGACAGGGGCGTACAATGAGCAGTTCTTC	CSASRGTGAYNEQFF
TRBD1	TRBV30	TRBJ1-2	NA	TGTGCCTGGAGTGACTGGACAGGGGGTACAACTAACTATGGCTACACCTTC	CAWSDWTGGTTNYGYTF
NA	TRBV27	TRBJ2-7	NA	TGTGCCAGCAGTTTATCCCGCTCCTACGAGCAGTACTTC	CASSLSRSYEQYF
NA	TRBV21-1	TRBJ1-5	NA	TGTGCCAGCAGCAACGGGACAGGGGTTCAGCCCCAGCATTTT	CASSNGTGVQPQHF
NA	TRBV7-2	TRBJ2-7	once	TGTGCCAGCAGCCCAGCGCGCGGTCCTTACGAGCAGTACTTC	CASSPARGPYEQYF
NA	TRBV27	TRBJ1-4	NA	TGTGCCAGCAGTGTCCAGCGGGGGTCTGAAAAACTGTTTTTT	CASSVQRGSEKLFF
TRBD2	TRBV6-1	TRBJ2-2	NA	TGTGCCAGCAGTGAGGGAGGGACCGGGGAGCTGTTTTTT	CASSEGGTGELFF
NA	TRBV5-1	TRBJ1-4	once	TGCGCCAGCAGCTTAACAGGGAGCGCTGCTGAAAAACTGTTTTTT	CASSLTGSAAEKLFF
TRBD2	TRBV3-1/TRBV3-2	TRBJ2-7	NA	TGTGCCAGCAGCCAAGATCTGGGAGGGTGGGAGCAGTACTTC	CASSQDLGGWEQYF
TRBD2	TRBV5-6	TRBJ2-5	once	TGTGCCAGCAGCTTGGTTAGACTAGCGGGGGGGGAGACCCAGTACTTC	CASSLVRLAGGETQYF
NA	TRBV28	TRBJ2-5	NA	TGTGCCAGCAGAACTCAGGGGTTTTCGGAGACCCAGTACTTC	CASRTQGFSETQYF
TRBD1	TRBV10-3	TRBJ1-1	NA	TGTGCCACGGCGACAGGGCGAGGCACTGAAGCTTTCTTT	CATATGRGTEAFF
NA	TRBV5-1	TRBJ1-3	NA	TGCGCCAGCAGCTCCTCGTCTAGCTCTGGAAACACCATATATTTT	CASSSSSSSGNTIYF
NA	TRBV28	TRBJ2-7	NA	TGTGCCAGCAGTTTACCCCGGTCGGACGAGCAGTACTTC	CASSLPRSDEQYF
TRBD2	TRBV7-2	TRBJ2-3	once	TGTGCCAGCAGCGGTAGCGGGAATACGCAGTATTTT	CASSGSGNTQYF
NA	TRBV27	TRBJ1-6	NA	TGTGCCAGCAGTCTTACGGAGAATTCACCCCTCCACTTT	CASSLTENSPLHF
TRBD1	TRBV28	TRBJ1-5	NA	TGTGCCAGCAGTTTTAAGGACAGGGGCCAGCCCCAGCATTTT	CASSFKDRGQPQHF
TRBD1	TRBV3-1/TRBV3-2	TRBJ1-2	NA	TGTGCCAGCAGCCGGGACAGGGGTTGGGTTGGCTACACCTTC	CASSRDRGWVGYTF
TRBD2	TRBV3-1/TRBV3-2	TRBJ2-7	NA	TGTGCCAGCAGCCAAGAGGCTAGCGGGGGGCCTCCGAGCTCCTACGAGCAGTACTTC	CASSQEASGGPPSSYEQYF
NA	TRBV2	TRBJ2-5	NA	TGTGCCAGCAGCAGGGGACAAGAGACCCAGTACTTC	CASSRGQETQYF
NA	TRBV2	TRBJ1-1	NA	TGTGCCAGCAGAAGAACCGGACAGCTGAACACTGAAGCTTTCTTT	CASRRTGQLNTEAFF
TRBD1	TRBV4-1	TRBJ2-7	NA	TGCGCCAGCAGCACCGGGACAGACTACGAGCAGTACTTC	CASSTGTDYEQYF
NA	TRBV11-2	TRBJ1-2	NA	TGTGCCAGCAGCTGGAGGGGGGGCCCACAGGGCTACTATGGCTACACCTTC	CASSWRGGPQGYYGYTF
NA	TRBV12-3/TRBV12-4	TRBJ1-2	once	TGTGCCAGCAGCGCCTTGGGCCGTGGCTACACCTTC	CASSALGRGYTF
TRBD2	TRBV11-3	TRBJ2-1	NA	TGTGCCAGCAGCTTAGAAGTGGGAATAGCGGGAGAAAATGAGCAGTTCTTC	CASSLEVGIAGENEQFF
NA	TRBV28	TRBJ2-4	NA	TGTGCCAGCACCTCTCCGGCAGGAAAAAACATTCAGTACTTC	CASTSPAGKNIQYF
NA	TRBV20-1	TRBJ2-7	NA	TGCAGTGCTAGTTCCGGGACTTTGAGCTCCTACGAGCAGTACTTC	CSASSGTLSSYEQYF
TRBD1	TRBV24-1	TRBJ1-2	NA	TGTGCCACTAACCTCGGACAGGCCGGAAACTATGGCTACACCTTC	CATNLGQAGNYGYTF